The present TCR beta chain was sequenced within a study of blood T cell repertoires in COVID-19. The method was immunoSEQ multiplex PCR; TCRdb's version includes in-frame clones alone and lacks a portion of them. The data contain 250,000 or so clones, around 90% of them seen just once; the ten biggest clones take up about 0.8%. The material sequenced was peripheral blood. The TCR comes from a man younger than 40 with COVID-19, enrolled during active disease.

CDR3 in amino acids: CASSRTWGGLAEQYF. The CDR3 DNA sequence: TGTGCCAGCAGCCGCACCTGGGGCGGCCTAGCGGAGCAGTACTTC. V and J are TRBV9 and TRBJ2-7; a weak D match, TRBD2 (6 bases). V lost 4 bases, J lost 7 bases, and 21 bases lay in between. Per germline, CDR1 SGDLS and CDR2 YYNGEE. This CDR3 contains 15 residues.